Reported below is one T cell receptor beta chain. TCRdb keeps only in-frame clones here, not all; method: immunoSEQ multiplex PCR. In the table there are about 97,000 clones, roughly 95% of which are singletons. The CDR3 has 14 amino acids. The germline V gene encodes CDR1 SGHAT and CDR2 FQNNGV. V was pared by 6 bases and J by 6 bases, with 11 bases of the junction left unmatched. The data derive from a study of technical replicates of blood from a few donors. The source is a human donor in good health. V gene TRBV11-2 combines with J gene TRBJ2-7; TRBD2 matches 7 bases. Sequencing was done on a sample of T cells isolated from PBMCs. The CDR3 sequence is CASRSTSASAEQYF. CDR3 DNA: TGTGCCAGCAGGTCCACTAGCGCCAGTGCCGAGCAGTACTTC.